The next 15 T cell receptor beta chains were all read from a single sample in a study of OX40 agonist ivuxolimab in advanced cancers. Libraries were made using the immunoSEQ multiplex PCR assay. The table comes from immuneACCESS by way of TCRdb, which keeps in-frame sequences with V and J called. Part of the clones is missing from these tables; in studies checked, under half for an unresolved V gene and the rest for unknown reasons. For this sample the table gives 20,000 to 30,000 clones, of which roughly 79% were detected only once. The biggest ten clones account for roughly 13% of the sample. Sequencing used CD4+ or CD8+ T cells sorted from blood, obtained in a trial of the OX40 agonist ivuxolimab. These receptors originate from an adult with an advanced solid tumor such as melanoma, head and neck, liver or kidney cancer.

The V call is TRBV9, the J call TRBJ2-1; TRBD1 agrees at 8 bases. V shed 3 bases and J 5 bases; nucleotides not matched to a gene: 13. This CDR3 comprises 17 residues. Per germline, CDR1 SGDLS and CDR2 YYNGEE. CDR3 sequence: CASSASLGTGHDNEQFF. CDR3 DNA: TGTGCCAGCAGCGCTTCCCTCGGGACAGGTCACGACAATGAGCAGTTCTTC.

This chain uses TRBV7-9 with TRBJ1-4, with 7 positions matching TRBD1. The germline gives CDR1 SEHNR, CDR2 FQNEAQ (reference sequence). The CDR3 sequence is 14 residues long. J was trimmed by 8 bases and V by 4 bases; bases with no gene match: 7. The CDR3 loop is CASSSGGSGEKLFF. CDR3 in DNA: TGTGCCAGCAGCTCAGGGGGATCGGGGGAAAAACTGTTTTTT.

This clone was recorded only once. The chain couples TRBV2 to TRBJ2-5, with 7 bases lining up with TRBD2. The DNA matches TRBJ2-7 better at its end, which makes the J call doubtful. CDR1 and CDR2 (germline): SNHLY, FYNNEI. The CDR3 contains 16 residues. The DNA for the CDR3 is TGTGCCAGCAGTGAAGCGCCCGGGGGGATCCCCTACGAGCAGTACTTC. Translated: CASSEAPGGIPYEQYF.

In DNA, the CDR3 is TGCGCCAGCAGCCAAAGTACAGGGGTAAACTATGGCTACACCTTC. Translated: CASSQSTGVNYGYTF. This chain links TRBV4-1 with TRBJ1-2; 7 nucleotides align to TRBD1. Trimming took 2 bases from V and 2 from J; bases not matched to a gene: 5. Looked up from germline, CDR1 is MGHRA and CDR2 is YSYEKL. The CDR3 extends over 15 amino acids.

V usage is TRBV11-2 and J usage is TRBJ2-7; possible D gene TRBD1, 5 bases. V was cut by 4 bases and J by 3 bases, with 16 bases left in between. The CDR3 contains 15 residues. Germline CDR1 is SGHAT and CDR2 is FQNNGV. The CDR3 sequence: CASSSFRGAHYEQYF. In DNA form, the CDR3 reads TGTGCCAGCAGCTCCTTTAGGGGCGCGCACTACGAGCAGTACTTC.

A note on this clone: Other DNA sequences in this sample translate to the same CDR3. The gene calls are TRBV29-1 and TRBJ2-2; either TRBD1 or TRBD2 may fit D (6 bases each). CDR1 is SQVTM, CDR2 ANQGSEA, per germline. With 5 bases removed from V and 7 bases from J, the gap between germline ends came to 20 bases. The CDR3 contains 15 residues. The CDR3, as DNA: TGCAGCGTTAACCCCGGGGGCGCGAGGGGCGGGGAGCTGTTTTTT. Residues: CSVNPGGARGGELFF.

This clone has just one count. V is TRBV12-5 and J is TRBJ2-3; unclear D gene. Trimming left V 6 bases short and J 4 bases short, with 8 bases between. This CDR3 comprises 12 residues. The germline V gene has CDR1 LGHNT and CDR2 FRNRAP. Here the CDR3 DNA reads TGTGCTAGTGGAGACCAGGCAGATACGCAGTATTTT. Protein product: CASGDQADTQYF. The variable domain in full, with the rest retrieved from reference TRBV12-5 and TRBJ2-3, is DARVTQTPRHKVTEMGQEVTMRCQPILGHNTVFWYRQTMMQGLELLAYFRNRAPLDDSGMPKDRFSAEMPDATLATLKIQPSEPRDSAVYFCASGDQADTQYFGPGTRLTVL.

A word on this clone: Relative to the germline gene, one junction end is altered; a read error may explain this. The genes are TRBV27 and TRBJ2-1; D is possibly TRBD2 (5 bases). CDR3 length equals 13 residues. Germline values: CDR1 MNHEY, CDR2 SMNVEV (reference sequence). The CDR3 DNA reads as TGTGCCAGCAGTCCCCGGGAATCCAATGAGCTGTTCTTC. Protein product: CASSPRESNELFF.

J is TRBJ2-3 and V is TRBV19, with TRBD2 matching 11 bases. J was trimmed by 0 bases and V by 5 bases; bases with no gene match: 7. The CDR3 extends over 17 amino acids. The germline gives CDR1 LNHDA, CDR2 SQIVND (reference sequence). The CDR3 region has the DNA TGTGCCAGTAGTTTAACCGGGACTAGCGGTAGCACAGATACGCAGTATTTT. Residues: CASSLTGTSGSTDTQYF.

The J gene is TRBJ1-1, the V gene TRBV7-9; TRBD1 matches at 7 bases. The CDR3 consists of 15 residues. Looked up from germline, CDR1 is SEHNR and CDR2 is FQNEAQ (reference sequence). The trim removed 2 bases at V and 1 base at J, leaving 4 bases unmatched. Written as DNA, the CDR3 is TGTGCCAGCAGCTTACCCCGGACAGGGAACACTGAAGCTTTCTTT. This encodes CASSLPRTGNTEAFF. Looking up the rest from reference TRBV7-9 and TRBJ1-1 gives the full variable domain: DTGVSQNPRHKITKRGQNVTFRCDPISEHNRLYWYRQTLGQGPEFLTYFQNEAQLEKSRLLSDRFSAERPKGSFSTLEIQRTEQGDSAMYLCASSLPRTGNTEAFFGQGTRLTVV.

V and J are TRBV5-6 and TRBJ1-6; 7 bases line up with TRBD1. The V gene's germline CDR1 is SGHDT and CDR2 YYEEEE. The CDR3 runs to 18 residues. After removal of 0 bases from V and 0 bases from J, the junction contained 6 bases not matched to a gene. The CDR3 sequence: CASSLAGQASSYNSPLHF. The CDR3 coding sequence is TGTGCCAGCAGCTTGGCCGGACAGGCGAGCTCCTATAATTCACCCCTCCACTTT. Looking up the rest from reference TRBV5-6 and TRBJ1-6 gives the full variable domain: DAGVTQSPTHLIKTRGQQVTLRCSPKSGHDTVSWYQQALGQGPQFIFQYYEEEERQRGNFPDRFSGHQFPNYSSELNVNALLLGDSALYLCASSLAGQASSYNSPLHFGNGTRLTVT.

This chain links TRBV6-4 with TRBJ2-3; tentatively, D is TRBD2 (6 bases). Germline V CDR1 and CDR2: MRHNA, SNTAGT. The ends were cut back, 3 bases at V and 3 bases at J, with 10 bases in the middle. CDR3 size: 14 residues. The CDR3 region has the DNA TGTGCCAGCAGTGAAGGCGGGGAGACAGATACGCAGTATTTT. Its protein product is CASSEGGETDTQYF.

The rearrangement uses TRBV2 and TRBJ1-2; D possibly corresponds to TRBD1 (6 bases). There are 12 residues in the CDR3. CDR1 is SNHLY and CDR2 is FYNNEI in the germline V gene. V was clipped by 7 bases and J by 6 bases, with 12 bases between them. The CDR3 DNA follows: TGTGCCAGCATTCAAAAGGGGGATGGCTACACCTTC. Amino acids: CASIQKGDGYTF.

The chain is built from TRBV18 and TRBJ1-6; 7 positions match TRBD1. The CDR3 runs to 15 residues. Germline V gene lookup returns CDR1 KGHSH and CDR2 LQKENI. V lost 4 bases to trimming and J lost 8 bases; unmatched junction nucleotides: 8. The CDR3 spells CASSHLTGSDSPLHF. CDR3 nucleotides: TGTGCCAGCTCACACCTGACAGGGTCAGATTCACCCCTCCACTTT.

This clone was counted once. Other DNA sequences from this sample encode an identical CDR3 as well. V usage is TRBV5-1 and J usage is TRBJ1-4; 7 nucleotides match TRBD1. The trim removed 0 bases at V and 4 bases at J, leaving 0 bases unmatched. The CDR3 runs to 14 residues. Per the germline V gene, CDR1 is SGHRS and CDR2 is YFSETQ. CDR3: CASSLGQGNEKLFF. CDR3 DNA: TGCGCCAGCAGCTTGGGACAGGGTAATGAAAAACTGTTTTTT.